These 3 T cell receptor beta chains were sequenced from one sample in a study of blood T cell repertoires in COVID-19 (dated by TCRdb to about 2020). Library generation was performed with the immunoSEQ multiplex PCR assay. TCRdb retrieved this table from immuneACCESS and kept in-frame rearrangements only. Not all clones are present; in checked studies, unresolved V genes account for under half, and no reason is known for the remainder. The sample table shows under 250,000 clones, and roughly 80% are seen once. Roughly 10% of the sample belongs to the ten largest clones. Sequencing input: peripheral blood. Receptors originate from a man of 80 years or more with acute or convalescent COVID-19.

The chain joins TRBV7-3 to TRBJ2-5; no definite D call. The V gene lost 11 bases and the J gene lost 1 base, with 11 bases spanning the gap. CDR3 length equals 12 residues. Germline assignment: CDR1 SGHTA and CDR2 FQGTGA. The CDR3 sequence is CAQSQVQETQYF. CDR3 DNA sequence: TGTGCCCAGAGCCAGGTCCAAGAGACCCAGTACTTC.

The chain couples TRBV5-1 to TRBJ2-7, with 8 bases matching TRBD1. Trimming removed 0 bases from V and 2 bases from J; junction bases left unmatched: 7. Germline V gene data show CDR1 as SGHRS and CDR2 as YFSETQ. The CDR3 is 16 residues long. CDR3 protein: CASSLVSGTGAYEQYF. DNA of the CDR3: TGCGCCAGCAGCTTGGTCTCTGGGACAGGTGCCTACGAGCAGTACTTC.

This rearrangement joins TRBV28 to TRBJ1-6; D may be TRBD1 (6 bases). This CDR3 has 14 amino acids. V gave up 6 bases and J gave up 8 bases, with 14 bases separating them. Germline-derived CDR1 and CDR2 are MDHEN and SYDVKM. DNA of the CDR3: TGTGCCAGCAGGTTACAGGGAAGTGATTCACCCCTCCACTTT. Its translation: CASRLQGSDSPLHF. The whole variable domain, remainder taken from reference TRBV28 and TRBJ1-6, is DVKVTQSSRYLVKRTGEKVFLECVQDMDHENMFWYRQDPGLGLRLIYFSYDVKMKEKGDIPEGYSVSREKKERFSLILESASTNQTSMYLCASRLQGSDSPLHFGNGTRLTVT.